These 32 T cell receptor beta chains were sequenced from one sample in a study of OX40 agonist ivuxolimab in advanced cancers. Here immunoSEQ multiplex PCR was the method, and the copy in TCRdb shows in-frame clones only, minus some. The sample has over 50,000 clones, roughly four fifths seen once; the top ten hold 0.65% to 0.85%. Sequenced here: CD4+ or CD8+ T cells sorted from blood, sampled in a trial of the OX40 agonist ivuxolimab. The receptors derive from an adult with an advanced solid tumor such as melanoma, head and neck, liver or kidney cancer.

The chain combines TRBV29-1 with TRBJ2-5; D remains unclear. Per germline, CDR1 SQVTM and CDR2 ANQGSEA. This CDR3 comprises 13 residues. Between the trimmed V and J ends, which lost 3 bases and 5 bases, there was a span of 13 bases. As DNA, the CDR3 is TGCAGCGTTGATTATGGGCTACCTGAGACCCAGTACTTC. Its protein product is CSVDYGLPETQYF.

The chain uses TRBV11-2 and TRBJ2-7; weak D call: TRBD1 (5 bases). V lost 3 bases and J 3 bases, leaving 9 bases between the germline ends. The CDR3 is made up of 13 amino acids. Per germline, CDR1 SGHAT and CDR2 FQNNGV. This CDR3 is CASSLAGHYEQYF. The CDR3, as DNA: TGTGCCAGCAGCTTGGCAGGGCACTACGAGCAGTACTTC.

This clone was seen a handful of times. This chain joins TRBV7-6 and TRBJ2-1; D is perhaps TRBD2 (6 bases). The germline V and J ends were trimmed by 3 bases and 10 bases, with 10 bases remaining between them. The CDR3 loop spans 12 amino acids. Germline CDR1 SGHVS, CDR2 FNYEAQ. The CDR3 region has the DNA TGTGCCAGCAGCTTTAGCGGTTCCGAGCAGTTCTTC. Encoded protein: CASSFSGSEQFF.

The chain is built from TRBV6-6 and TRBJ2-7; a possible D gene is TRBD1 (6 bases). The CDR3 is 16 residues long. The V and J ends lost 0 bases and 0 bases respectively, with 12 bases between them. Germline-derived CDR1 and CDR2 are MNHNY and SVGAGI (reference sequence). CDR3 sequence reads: CASSYSRQDPSYEQYF. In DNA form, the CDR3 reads TGTGCCAGCAGTTACTCCAGACAGGACCCCTCCTACGAGCAGTACTTC.

In DNA form, the CDR3 reads TGTGCCAGCAGTGACCCAGGGACCCACCCCTACACCTTC. It codes for CASSDPGTHPYTF. The chain is built from TRBV25-1 and TRBJ1-2, with D possibly matching TRBD1 (5 bases). CDR3 size: 13 residues. V shed 3 bases and J shed 10 bases, with 15 bases lying between them. Germline-derived CDR1 and CDR2 are MGHDK and SYGVNS.

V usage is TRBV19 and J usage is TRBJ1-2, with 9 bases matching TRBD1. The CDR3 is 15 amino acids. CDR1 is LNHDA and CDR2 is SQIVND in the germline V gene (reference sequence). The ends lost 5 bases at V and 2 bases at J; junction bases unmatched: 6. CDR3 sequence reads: CASSGRQGGNYGYTF. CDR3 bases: TGTGCCAGTAGTGGCCGACAGGGGGGGAACTATGGCTACACCTTC.

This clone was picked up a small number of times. DNA of the CDR3: TGTGCCAGCAGCACGACTGGCAACTATGGCTACACCTTC. Encoded protein: CASSTTGNYGYTF. The chain combines TRBV5-4 with TRBJ1-2; D remains unclear. Germline V gene lookup returns CDR1 SGHNT and CDR2 YYREEE (reference sequence). There are 13 residues in the CDR3. Trimming left V 4 bases short and J 2 bases short, with 9 bases between.

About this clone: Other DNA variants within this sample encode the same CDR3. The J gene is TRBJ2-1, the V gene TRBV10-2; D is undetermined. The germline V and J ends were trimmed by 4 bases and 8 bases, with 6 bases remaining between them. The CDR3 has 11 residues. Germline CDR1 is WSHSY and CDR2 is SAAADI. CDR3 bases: TGCGCCAGCAGTGGGGGTGATGAGCAGTTCTTC. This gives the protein CASSGGDEQFF.

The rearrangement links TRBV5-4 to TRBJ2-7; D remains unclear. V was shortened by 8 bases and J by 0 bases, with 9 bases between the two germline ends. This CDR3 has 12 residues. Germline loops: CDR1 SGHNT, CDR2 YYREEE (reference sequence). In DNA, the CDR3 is TGTGCCAGAACGCCAAGCTCCTACGAGCAGTACTTC. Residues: CARTPSSYEQYF. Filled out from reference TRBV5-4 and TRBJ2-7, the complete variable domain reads ETGVTQSPTHLIKTRGQQVTLRCSSQSGHNTVSWYQQALGQGPQFIFQYYREEENGRGNFPPRFSGLQFPNYSSELNVNALELDDSALYLCARTPSSYEQYFGPGTRLTVT.

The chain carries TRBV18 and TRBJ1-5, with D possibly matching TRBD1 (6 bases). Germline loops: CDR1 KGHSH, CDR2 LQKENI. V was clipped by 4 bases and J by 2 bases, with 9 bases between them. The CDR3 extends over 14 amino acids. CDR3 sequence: CASSQKGGNQPQHF. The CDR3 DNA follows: TGTGCCAGCTCACAGAAGGGGGGCAATCAGCCCCAGCATTTT.

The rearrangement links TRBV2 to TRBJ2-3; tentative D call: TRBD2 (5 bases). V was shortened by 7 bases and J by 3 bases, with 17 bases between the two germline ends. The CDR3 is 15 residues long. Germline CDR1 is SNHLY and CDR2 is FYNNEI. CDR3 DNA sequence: TGTGCCAGCACCTTGCGGACTTCGACTACAGATACGCAGTATTTT. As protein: CASTLRTSTTDTQYF.

The CDR3 sequence: CASSSMYQETQYF. The CDR3, as DNA: TGCGCCAGCAGCTCTATGTACCAAGAGACCCAGTACTTC. This sequence joins TRBV5-1 and TRBJ2-5, with D unclear. Germline V gene sequence: CDR1 SGHRS, CDR2 YFSETQ. Trimming shortened V by 3 bases and J by 0 bases, and 6 bases separated the two germline ends. CDR3 length equals 13 residues.

Written as DNA, the CDR3 is TGTGCCAGCAGCTTCCGGGACACGAAAAATTCACCCCTCCACTTT. It specifies CASSFRDTKNSPLHF. V and J are TRBV7-8 and TRBJ1-6, with D possibly TRBD1 on 6 matching bases. Trimming removed 3 bases from V and 7 bases from J, with 13 bases in between. Germline-derived CDR1 and CDR2 are SGHVS and FQNEAQ. There are 15 residues in the CDR3.

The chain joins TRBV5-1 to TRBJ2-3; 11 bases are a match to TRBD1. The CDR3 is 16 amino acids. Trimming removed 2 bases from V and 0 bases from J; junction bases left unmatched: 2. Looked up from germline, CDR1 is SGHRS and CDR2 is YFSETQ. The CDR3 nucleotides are TGCGCCAGCAGCTTAGGACAGGGGGCTAGCACAGATACGCAGTATTTT. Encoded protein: CASSLGQGASTDTQYF.

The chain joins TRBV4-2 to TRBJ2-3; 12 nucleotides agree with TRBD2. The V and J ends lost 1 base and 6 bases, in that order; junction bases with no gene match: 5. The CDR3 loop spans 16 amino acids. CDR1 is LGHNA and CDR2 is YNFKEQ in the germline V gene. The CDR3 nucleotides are TGTGCCAGCAGCCAAGTCGCTACTAGCGGGGGGGATACGCAGTATTTT. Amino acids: CASSQVATSGGDTQYF.

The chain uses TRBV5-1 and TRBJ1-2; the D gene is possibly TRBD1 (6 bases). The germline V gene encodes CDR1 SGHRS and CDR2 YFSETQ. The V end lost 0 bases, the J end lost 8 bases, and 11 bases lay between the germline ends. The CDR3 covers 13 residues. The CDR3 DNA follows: TGCGCCAGCAGCTTGGAGGGGGTATTCGGCTACACCTTC. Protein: CASSLEGVFGYTF.

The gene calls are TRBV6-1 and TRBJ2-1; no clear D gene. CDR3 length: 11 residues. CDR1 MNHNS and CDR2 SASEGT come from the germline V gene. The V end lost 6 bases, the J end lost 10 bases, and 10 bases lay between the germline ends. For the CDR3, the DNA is TGTGCCAGCAGCCTCACACAGGAGCAGTTCTTC. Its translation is CASSLTQEQFF.

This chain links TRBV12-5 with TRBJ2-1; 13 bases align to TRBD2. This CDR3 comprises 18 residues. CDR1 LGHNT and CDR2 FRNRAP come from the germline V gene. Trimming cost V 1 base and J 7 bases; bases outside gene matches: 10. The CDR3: CASGLAFKTSGGPNEQFF. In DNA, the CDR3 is TGTGCTAGTGGTTTGGCCTTCAAGACTAGCGGGGGGCCGAATGAGCAGTTCTTC.

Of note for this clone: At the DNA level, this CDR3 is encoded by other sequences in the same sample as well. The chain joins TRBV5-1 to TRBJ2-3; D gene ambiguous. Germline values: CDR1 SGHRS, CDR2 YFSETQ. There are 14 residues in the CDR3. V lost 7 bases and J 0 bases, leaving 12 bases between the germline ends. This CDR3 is CASVRGGSTDTQYF. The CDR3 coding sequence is TGCGCCAGCGTGCGAGGCGGTAGCACAGATACGCAGTATTTT.

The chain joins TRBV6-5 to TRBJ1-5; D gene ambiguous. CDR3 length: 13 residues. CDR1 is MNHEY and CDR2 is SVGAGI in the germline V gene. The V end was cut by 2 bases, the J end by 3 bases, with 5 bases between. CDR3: CASSYRSNQPQHF. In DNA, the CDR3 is TGTGCCAGCAGTTACAGATCCAATCAGCCCCAGCATTTT.

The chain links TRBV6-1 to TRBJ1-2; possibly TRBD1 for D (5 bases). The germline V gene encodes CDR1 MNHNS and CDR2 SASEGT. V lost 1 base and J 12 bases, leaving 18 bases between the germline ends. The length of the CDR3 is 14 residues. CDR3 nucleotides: TGTGCCAGCAGTGAAGACTTGGGGCGGAGGAGTAACACCTTC. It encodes CASSEDLGRRSNTF.

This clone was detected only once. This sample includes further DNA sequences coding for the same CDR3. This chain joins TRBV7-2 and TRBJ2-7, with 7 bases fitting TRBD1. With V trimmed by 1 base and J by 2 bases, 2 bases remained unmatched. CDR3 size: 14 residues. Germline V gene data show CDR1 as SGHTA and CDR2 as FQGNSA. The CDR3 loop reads CASSLGGGPYEQYF. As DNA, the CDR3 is TGTGCCAGCAGCTTAGGAGGGGGCCCCTACGAGCAGTACTTC.

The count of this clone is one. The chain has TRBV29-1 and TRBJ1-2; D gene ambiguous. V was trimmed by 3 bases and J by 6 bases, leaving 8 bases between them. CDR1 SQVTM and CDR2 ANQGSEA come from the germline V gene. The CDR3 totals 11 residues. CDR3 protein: CSVDWGNGYTF. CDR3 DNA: TGCAGCGTTGATTGGGGAAATGGCTACACCTTC.

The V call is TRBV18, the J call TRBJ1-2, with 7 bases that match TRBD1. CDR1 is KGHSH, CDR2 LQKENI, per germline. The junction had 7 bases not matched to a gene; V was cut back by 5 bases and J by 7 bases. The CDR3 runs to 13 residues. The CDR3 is CASSKDRSFGYTF. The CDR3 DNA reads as TGTGCCAGCTCAAAGGACAGGAGCTTTGGCTACACCTTC.

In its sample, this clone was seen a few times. CDR3 protein: CASSPSPAEQYF. CDR3 DNA sequence: TGTGCCAGCAGCCCCTCCCCCGCCGAGCAGTACTTC. V usage is TRBV7-6 and J usage is TRBJ2-7; D gene unclear. The CDR3 sequence is 12 residues long. Per the germline V gene, CDR1 is SGHVS and CDR2 is FNYEAQ. Trimming cost V 5 bases and J 6 bases, with 11 bases left between them.

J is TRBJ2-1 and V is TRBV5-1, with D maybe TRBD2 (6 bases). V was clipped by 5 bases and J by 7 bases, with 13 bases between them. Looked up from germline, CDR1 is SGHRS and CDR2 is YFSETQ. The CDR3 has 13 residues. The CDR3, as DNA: TGCGCCAGCAGAGAACGGGAGAGTAATGAGCAGTTCTTC. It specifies CASRERESNEQFF.

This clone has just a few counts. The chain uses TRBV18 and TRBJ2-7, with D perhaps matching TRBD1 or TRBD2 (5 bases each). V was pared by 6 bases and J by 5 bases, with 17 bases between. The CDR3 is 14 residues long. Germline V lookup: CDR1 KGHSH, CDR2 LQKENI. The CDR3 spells CASSLRVQGHEQYF. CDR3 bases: TGTGCCAGCTCCCTAAGGGTTCAGGGACACGAGCAGTACTTC.

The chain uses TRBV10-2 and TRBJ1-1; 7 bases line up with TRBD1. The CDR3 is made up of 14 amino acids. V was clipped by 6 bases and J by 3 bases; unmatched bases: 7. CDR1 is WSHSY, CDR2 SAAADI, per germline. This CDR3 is CASRTGTEHTEAFF. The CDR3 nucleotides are TGCGCCAGCAGGACCGGGACAGAACACACTGAAGCTTTCTTT.

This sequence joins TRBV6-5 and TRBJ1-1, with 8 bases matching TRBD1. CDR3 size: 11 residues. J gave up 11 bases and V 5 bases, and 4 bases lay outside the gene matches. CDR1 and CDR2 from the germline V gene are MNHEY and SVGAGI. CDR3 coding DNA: TGTGCCAGCAGTAGGGGACAGGCCGCTTTCTTT. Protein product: CASSRGQAAFF.

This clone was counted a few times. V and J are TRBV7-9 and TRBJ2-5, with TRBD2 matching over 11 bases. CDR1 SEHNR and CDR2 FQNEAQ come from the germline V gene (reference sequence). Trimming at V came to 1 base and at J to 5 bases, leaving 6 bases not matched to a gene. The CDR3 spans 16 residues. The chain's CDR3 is CASSLGLAGGRETQYF. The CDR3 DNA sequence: TGTGCCAGCAGCTTAGGGCTAGCGGGGGGCCGCGAGACCCAGTACTTC.

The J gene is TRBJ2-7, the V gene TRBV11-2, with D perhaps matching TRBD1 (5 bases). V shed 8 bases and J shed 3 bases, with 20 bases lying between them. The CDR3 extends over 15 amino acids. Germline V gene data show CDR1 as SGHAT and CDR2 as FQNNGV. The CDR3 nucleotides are TGTGCCAGCCGGCGTATGGGCAGGGAAAGCTACGAGCAGTACTTC. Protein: CASRRMGRESYEQYF.

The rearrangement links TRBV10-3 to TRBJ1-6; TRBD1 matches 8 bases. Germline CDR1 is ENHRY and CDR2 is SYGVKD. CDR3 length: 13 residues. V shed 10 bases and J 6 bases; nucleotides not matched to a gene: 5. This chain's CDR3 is CATSGQGNSPLHF. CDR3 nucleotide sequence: TGTGCCACCTCCGGACAGGGTAATTCACCCCTCCACTTT.